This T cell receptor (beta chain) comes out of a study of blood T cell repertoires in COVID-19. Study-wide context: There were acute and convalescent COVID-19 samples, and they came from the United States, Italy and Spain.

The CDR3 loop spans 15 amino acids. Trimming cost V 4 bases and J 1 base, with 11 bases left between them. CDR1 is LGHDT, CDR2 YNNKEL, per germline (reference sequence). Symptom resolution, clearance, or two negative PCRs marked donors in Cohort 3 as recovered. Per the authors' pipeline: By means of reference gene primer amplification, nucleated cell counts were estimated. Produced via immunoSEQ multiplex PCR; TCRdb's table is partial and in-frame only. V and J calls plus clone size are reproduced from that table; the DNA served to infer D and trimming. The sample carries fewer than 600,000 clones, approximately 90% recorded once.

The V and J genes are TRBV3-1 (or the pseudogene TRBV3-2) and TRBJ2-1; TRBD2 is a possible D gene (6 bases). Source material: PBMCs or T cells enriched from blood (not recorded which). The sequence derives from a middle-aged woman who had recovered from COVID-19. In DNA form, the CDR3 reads TGTGCCAGCAGCCCGGTCGGGAGTTCCTACAATGAGCAGTTCTTC. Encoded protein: CASSPVGSSYNEQFF.